This T cell receptor (beta chain) was recovered during a study of chemoradiotherapy in HPV16-positive cancers. Study-wide background: A couple of HPV16-positive patients' cells yielded candidate HPV-specific clones and common motifs.

The V gene's germline CDR1 is MNHNS and CDR2 SASEGT. After removal of 8 bases from V and 3 bases from J, the junction contained 10 bases not matched to a gene. The length of the CDR3 is 15 residues. Repertoires were sampled repeatedly during chemoradiotherapy. Sequenced by immunoSEQ multiplex PCR; TCRdb stores in-frame clones only, minus some. The data show approximately 15,000 clones, about 91% seen once. In regard to this clone: Its antigen is currently unknown.

Study-level points and caveats: Candidate HPV-specific clones and E7-related TCR motifs grew in tumor during treatment. In HPV16-positive patients, HPV-responsive T-cell expansion tracked better recurrence-free survival.

The source was blood, collected from a patient who underwent chemoradiotherapy. The TCR comes from a human donor with HPV-associated anogenital cancer. This rearrangement joins TRBV6-1 to TRBJ1-5; 7 bases align to TRBD1. This CDR3 is CASGLLGQHNQPQHF. The CDR3 nucleotides read TGTGCCAGCGGACTGCTGGGACAGCACAATCAGCCCCAGCATTTT.